This T cell receptor (beta chain) was recorded in a study of circulating CD8 cells and anti-PD-1 response in melanoma. Study-level results: Generally, no replicate experiments were performed. Some patients were treatment-naive; others were previously treated. A small cohort with few responders supplied the baseline and M1 comparisons. Tumor reactivity was tested by peptide assays on expanded sorted subsets.

Four subsets defined by PD-1 and/or TIGIT were sorted from live CD3+CD8+TCRalphabeta+ cells. Using approximately 15 ng of total RNA, TCR libraries were made with the QIAseq Immune Repertoire TCR panel. TCRdb redid the calling of the reads with MiXCR, one entry per CDR3 protein. Here the sample spans approximately 400 distinct CDR3 sequences, 6.5% being singletons. Between the trimmed V and J ends, which lost 0 bases and 7 bases, there was a span of 18 bases. The germline CDR1 and CDR2 sequences are MGHRA and YSYEKL. The CDR3 has 16 residues. This clonotype is large (0.1 to 1%) within its sample. What it binds is not known.

This sequence was found in a human donor with melanoma. The chain links TRBV4-1 to TRBJ2-5, with D uncertain. The sequencing here drew on CD8+ T cells from PBMCs, taken at baseline or after one month of anti-PD-1 therapy (not recorded which). The CDR3 nucleotides are TGCGCCAGCAGCCAAGATGGAATGGGCGGCCTAGGGACCCAGTACTTC. Amino acids: CASSQDGMGGLGTQYF.